This T cell receptor (beta chain) was identified in a study of Ad26.COV2.S vaccination and SARS-CoV-2 variants. The study, taken as a whole, reports: CD8+ and CD4+ T cells specific for spike reportedly responded with substantial breadth after vaccination.

Indicated treatment: around 19 received Ad26.COV2.S at low or high dose, single or two shots; several received placebo; per-sample allocation not given. Material that was analyzed had been drawn on day 63 after the first vaccine or placebo injection. This CDR3 has 15 residues. CDR1 and CDR2 from the germline V gene are MNHEY and SVGAGI. Trimming left V 5 bases short and J 2 bases short, with 15 bases between. Comments on this clone: Its antigen is unidentified.

Sequenced by immunoSEQ multiplex PCR; TCRdb stores in-frame clones only, minus some. Altogether about 390,000 clones are present, approximately 86% being singletons, with the ten largest covering around 3.4%. The rearrangement joins TRBV6-5 to TRBJ2-5, with D perhaps TRBD1 (6 bases). The sample was peripheral blood, taken in a trial of Ad26.COV2.S vaccine versus placebo. The clonotype comes from a person aged 18-65 years who received the Ad26.COV2.S COVID-19 vaccine or a placebo. CDR3 residues: CASSPQGIIQETQYF. The CDR3 DNA is TGTGCCAGCAGTCCACAGGGCATAATTCAAGAGACCCAGTACTTC.